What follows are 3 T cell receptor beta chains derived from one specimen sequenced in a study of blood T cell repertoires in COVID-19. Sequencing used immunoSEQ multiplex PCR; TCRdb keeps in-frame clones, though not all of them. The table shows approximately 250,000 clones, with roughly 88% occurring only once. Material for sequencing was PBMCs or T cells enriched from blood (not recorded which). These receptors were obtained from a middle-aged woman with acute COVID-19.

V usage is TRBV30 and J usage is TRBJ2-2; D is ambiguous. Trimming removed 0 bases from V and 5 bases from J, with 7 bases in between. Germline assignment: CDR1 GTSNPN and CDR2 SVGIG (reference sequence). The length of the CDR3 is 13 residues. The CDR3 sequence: CAWSVSLTGELFF. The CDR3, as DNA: TGTGCCTGGAGTGTCTCCCTGACCGGGGAGCTGTTTTTT. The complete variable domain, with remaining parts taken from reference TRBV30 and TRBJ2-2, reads SQTIHQWPATLVQPVGSPLSLECTVEGTSNPNLYWYRQAAGRGLQLLFYSVGIGQISSEVPQNLSASRPQDRQFILSSKKLLLSDSGFYLCAWSVSLTGELFFGEGSRLTVL.

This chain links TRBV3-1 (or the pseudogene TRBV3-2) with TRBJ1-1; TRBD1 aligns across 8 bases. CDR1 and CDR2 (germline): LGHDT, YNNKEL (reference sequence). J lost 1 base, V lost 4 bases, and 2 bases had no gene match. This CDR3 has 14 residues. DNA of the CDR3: TGTGCCAGCAGCCGGACAGGGAAGAACACTGAAGCTTTCTTT. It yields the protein CASSRTGKNTEAFF.

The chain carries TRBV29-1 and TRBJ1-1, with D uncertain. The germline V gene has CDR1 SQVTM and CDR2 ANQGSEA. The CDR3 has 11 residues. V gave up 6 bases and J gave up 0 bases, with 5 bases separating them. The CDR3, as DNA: TGCAGCGTGGCTCTGAACACTGAAGCTTTCTTT. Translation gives CSVALNTEAFF.